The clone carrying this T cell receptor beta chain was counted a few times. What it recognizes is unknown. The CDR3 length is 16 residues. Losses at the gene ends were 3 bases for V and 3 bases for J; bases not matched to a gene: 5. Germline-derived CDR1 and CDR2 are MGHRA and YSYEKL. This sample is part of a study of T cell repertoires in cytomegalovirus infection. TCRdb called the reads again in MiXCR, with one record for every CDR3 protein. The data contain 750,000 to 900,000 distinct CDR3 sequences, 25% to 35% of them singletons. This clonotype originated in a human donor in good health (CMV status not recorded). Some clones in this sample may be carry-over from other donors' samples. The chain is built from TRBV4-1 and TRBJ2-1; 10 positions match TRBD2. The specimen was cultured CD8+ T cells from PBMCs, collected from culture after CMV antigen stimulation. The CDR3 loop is CASSHFLAGDYNEQFF. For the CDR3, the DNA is TGCGCCAGCAGCCATTTTCTAGCGGGGGACTACAATGAGCAGTTCTTC.